Listed here are 2 T cell receptor beta chains from one sample, sequenced in a study of T cells of healthy individuals. One entry per CDR3 protein results from TCRdb running MiXCR on the 5' RACE reads. The sample consists of around 80,000 distinct CDR3 sequences, about 5% of them appearing once. Receptors originate from a female donor in good health.

This clonotype has just a few counts. The J gene is TRBJ1-5, the V gene TRBV7-9; TRBD1 aligns across 9 bases. The germline V gene encodes CDR1 SEHNR and CDR2 FQNEAQ (reference sequence). Losses at the gene ends were 5 bases for V and 6 bases for J; bases not matched to a gene: 8. There are 15 residues in the CDR3. CDR3 amino acids: CASSKAGTGFQPQHF. The DNA for the CDR3 is TGTGCCAGCAGCAAGGCCGGGACAGGGTTTCAGCCCCAGCATTTT.

In its sample, this clonotype was seen many times. This chain uses TRBV5-1 with TRBJ2-7; 7 positions agree with TRBD2. CDR3 size: 14 residues. V dropped 5 bases and J dropped 2; count of bases not matched to a gene: 7. Germline V CDR1 and CDR2: SGHRS, YFSETQ. In DNA, the CDR3 is TGCGCCAGCAGACCGGCGGGACTACCCTACGAGCAGTACTTC. This sequence encodes CASRPAGLPYEQYF. The full variable domain, in which reference TRBV5-1 and TRBJ2-7 provide the parts outside the CDR3, is KAGVTQTPRYLIKTRGQQVTLSCSPISGHRSVSWYQQTPGQGLQFLFEYFSETQRNKGNFPGRFSGRQFSNSRSEMNVSTLELGDSALYLCASRPAGLPYEQYFGPGTRLTVT.